The rows below give T cell receptor beta chains drawn from one sample of a study of identical twins. TCRdb re-derived calls from the 5' RACE reads in MiXCR, one entry per CDR3 protein. Of 400,000 to 550,000 distinct CDR3 sequences in the sample, 14% were seen once. These data were also reused for a study on yellow fever vaccine responses in identical twins.

Sequenced input: CD4+ T cells sorted from blood. All receptors derive from a woman under 30 in good health. The CDR3 runs from the conserved cysteine through the conserved F or W. The D gene is left open where the match is weak. The size field is filled for only some rows; it gives once, few, many or a size class.

-	TRBV10-3	TRBJ1-4	-	TGTGCCATCAGTCGGTCGGGTAGCAATGAAAAACTGTTTTTT	CAISRSGSNEKLFF
-	TRBV5-1	TRBJ2-6	-	TGCGCCAGCAGCCAGGGGACTAACTCTGGGGCCAACGTCCTGACTTTC	CASSQGTNSGANVLTF
-	TRBV19	TRBJ2-3	-	TGTGCCAGTAGTAAAGGGACCTCGGGCCACCCAGATACGCAGTATTTT	CASSKGTSGHPDTQYF
TRBD1	TRBV6-5	TRBJ2-5	-	TGTGCCAGCAGTTACACCGGTACAGGGGGGGAGACCCAGTACTTC	CASSYTGTGGETQYF
-	TRBV12-3/TRBV12-4	TRBJ2-2	many	TGTGCCAGCAGTCCATCTACACCCGGGGAGCTGTTTTTT	CASSPSTPGELFF
-	TRBV12-3/TRBV12-4	TRBJ1-2	-	TGTGCCAGCAGTTTGTTTCAGGGCCATGGCTACACCTTC	CASSLFQGHGYTF
-	TRBV7-2	TRBJ2-3	-	TGTGCCAGCAGCTTGGACTTTCCGGATACGCAGTATTTT	CASSLDFPDTQYF
-	TRBV23-1	TRBJ1-6	-	TGCGCCAGCAGTCCGGCAAAAGGGTTTTCCCAGTACTCCTATAATTCACCCCTCCACTTT	CASSPAKGFSQYSYNSPLHF
TRBD1	TRBV29-1	TRBJ1-1	many	TGCAGCGTTGTCGTCGGGGGGCCAGGGGGAGCTTTCTTT	CSVVVGGPGGAFF
-	TRBV5-1	TRBJ2-5	few	TGCGCCAGCAGCTGGGGACTGCTCCAAGAGACCCAGTACTTC	CASSWGLLQETQYF
TRBD2	TRBV15	TRBJ2-5	-	TGTGCCACCACCACGGGACTAGCGGGGCAAGAGACCCAGTACTTC	CATTTGLAGQETQYF
-	TRBV4-3	TRBJ2-7	many	TGCGCCAGCAGCCAAGATTTCTACAGGTTTGGCTACGAGCAGTACTTC	CASSQDFYRFGYEQYF
TRBD2	TRBV6-2/TRBV6-3	TRBJ2-7	-	TGTGCCAGCAGCCCACTAGCGGGCTCCTACGAGCAGTACTTC	CASSPLAGSYEQYF
-	TRBV20-1	TRBJ1-1	-	TGCAGTGCTAGGCAAGCCGGGCGGGTGAACACTGAAGCTTTCTTT	CSARQAGRVNTEAFF
TRBD1	TRBV29-1	TRBJ1-1	few	TGCAGCGTTGAAGGTACAGGGGGCACTGAAGCTTTCTTT	CSVEGTGGTEAFF
-	TRBV12-5	TRBJ2-5	-	TGTGCTAGTAGACCTGCCGGGGAAGAGACCCAGTACTTC	CASRPAGEETQYF
TRBD1	TRBV18	TRBJ2-1	few	TGTGCCAGCTCACCACACCCGGGACAGGGGGTGAATGAGCAGTTCTTC	CASSPHPGQGVNEQFF
TRBD2	TRBV9	TRBJ2-1	few	TGTGCCAGCAGCGTAGTGGAGACTAGCGGGGGGGCCGGTTGGAATGAGCAGTTCTTC	CASSVVETSGGAGWNEQFF
TRBD2	TRBV2	TRBJ2-7	-	TGTGCCAGCAGGGCCGGGACTAGCACCTACGAGCAGTACTTC	CASRAGTSTYEQYF
TRBD1	TRBV20-1	TRBJ2-5	-	TGCAGTGCCACCGCTTCGACAGGGCAAGAGACCCAGTACTTC	CSATASTGQETQYF
-	TRBV10-3	TRBJ1-1	-	TGTGCCAGCGGGAGCCTGAAGAAGAACACTGAAGCTTTCTTT	CASGSLKKNTEAFF
-	TRBV5-1	TRBJ1-2	few	TGCGCCAGCAGCGTCGATGGCTACACCTTC	CASSVDGYTF
-	TRBV12-5	TRBJ2-1	-	TGTGCTAGTGGTCCCCTGGGAAAGCGAGCGAACGAAGTACCCGGTGAGCAGTTCTTC	CASGPLGKRANEVPGEQFF
-	TRBV14	TRBJ2-3	-	TGTGCCAGCAGCCAAGATCTCCTAGGAGCAGATACGCAGTATTTT	CASSQDLLGADTQYF
TRBD2	TRBV10-3	TRBJ2-5	few	TGTGCCATCAGTCCTTGGGGTAGCGGGGTACAGGAAGAGACCCAGTACTTC	CAISPWGSGVQEETQYF
TRBD2	TRBV12-3/TRBV12-4	TRBJ2-1	-	TGTGCCAGCAGGCCCACTAGCGGTAGTAAGGGGTCGGCAAATGAGCAGTTCTTC	CASRPTSGSKGSANEQFF
TRBD1	TRBV3-1	TRBJ1-6	-	TGTGCCAGCAGCCAAGAGGACAGGTCGAATTCACCCCTCCACTTT	CASSQEDRSNSPLHF
TRBD2	TRBV10-1	TRBJ2-1	few	TGCGCCAGCAGTAGCGGACAGCGAACGCCGGGACTAGGAATTGATGAGCAGTTCTTC	CASSSGQRTPGLGIDEQFF
TRBD1	TRBV20-1	TRBJ2-3	few	TGCAGTGCTAGTCCTCCCGGGACAGGGAATTTAGATACGCAGTATTTT	CSASPPGTGNLDTQYF
TRBD2	TRBV20-1	TRBJ2-3	-	TGCAGTGCTAATCTAGCGGGGGGCACAGATACGCAGTATTTT	CSANLAGGTDTQYF
TRBD1	TRBV3-1	TRBJ1-2	many	TGTGCCAGCACTTCAGGGGACAGAGGCTATAGCTACACCTTC	CASTSGDRGYSYTF
TRBD2	TRBV7-2	TRBJ2-5	-	TGTGCCAGCAGCTCGGGACTAGCTAAAGAGACCCAGTACTTC	CASSSGLAKETQYF
-	TRBV5-1	TRBJ2-3	many	TGCGCCAGCAGCTTGGTGGGCAGGGCCTTGACAGATACGCAGTATTTT	CASSLVGRALTDTQYF
-	TRBV5-1	TRBJ2-3	few	TGCGCCAGCAGCCTTGACCTAGCTGACAGCCGGGATACGCAGTATTTT	CASSLDLADSRDTQYF
TRBD1	TRBV20-1	TRBJ2-7	few	TGCAGTGCCCCGGTCAGGGACAGCTCCTACGAGCAGTACTTC	CSAPVRDSSYEQYF
-	TRBV7-3	TRBJ2-7	many	TGTGCCAGCAGCCCCACCCGACAGGATAGGGACGAGCAGTACTTC	CASSPTRQDRDEQYF
TRBD2	TRBV5-1	TRBJ2-5	-	TGCGCCAGCAGCTGGGGGATTAGCGGGAGACCCTCCCAAGAGACCCAGTACTTC	CASSWGISGRPSQETQYF
-	TRBV20-1	TRBJ2-3	few	TGCAGTGCTAGTTCCCCCACAGATACGCAGTATTTT	CSASSPTDTQYF
TRBD2	TRBV7-9	TRBJ2-7	many	TGTGCCAGCAGCCCAGGGACTAGCGGAGGGGACGAGCAGTACTTC	CASSPGTSGGDEQYF
TRBD2	TRBV15	TRBJ2-1	-	TGTGCCACCAGCGAAAGCGGGGTAGCTAACAATGAGCAGTTCTTC	CATSESGVANNEQFF
TRBD2	TRBV20-1	TRBJ2-2	few	TGCAGTGCTAGAGACGCCGGGAGGGGAAGCACCGGGGAGCTGTTTTTT	CSARDAGRGSTGELFF
-	TRBV18	TRBJ2-7	-	TGTGCCAGCTCACCGGACAGGGTTAAAACTAGCGTATACGAGCAGTACTTC	CASSPDRVKTSVYEQYF
TRBD2	TRBV2	TRBJ2-7	-	TGTGCCAGCAGTGATTCTAGCGGGGGTTCTTACGAGCAGTACTTC	CASSDSSGGSYEQYF
TRBD2	TRBV29-1	TRBJ2-2	-	TGCCAGAGCGGGAGGGCCGTTGACGGGGAGCTGTTTTTT	CQSGRAVDGELFF
TRBD1	TRBV20-1	TRBJ2-5	-	TGCAGTGCTAGGGATCAGGGGGCCCCCAAAGAGACCCAGTACTTC	CSARDQGAPKETQYF
-	TRBV27	TRBJ2-6	few	TGTGCCAGCAGCACAAGTTTTAGGCCCCCAGGGTCTGGGGCCAACGTCCTGACTTTC	CASSTSFRPPGSGANVLTF
-	TRBV3-1	TRBJ2-7	few	TGTGCCAGCAGCCAAGATTTTGGGCGGCTCTACGAGCAGTACTTC	CASSQDFGRLYEQYF
TRBD2	TRBV19	TRBJ2-1	-	TGTGCCAGTAGTATCGGACTAGCGGGAGCCCATTATTACTTC	CASSIGLAGAHYYF
-	TRBV7-2	TRBJ1-2	few	TGTGCCAGCAGCTTCACTCAGGGCCCTCGGTATGGCTACACCTTC	CASSFTQGPRYGYTF
TRBD1	TRBV7-2	TRBJ2-7	-	TGTGCCAGCAGCTTAGGGGGACAGGTCTACGAGCAGTACTTC	CASSLGGQVYEQYF
-	TRBV6-5	TRBJ2-5	many	TGTGCCAGCAGTTACTCGAGACTGGAGACCCAGTACTTC	CASSYSRLETQYF
-	TRBV2	TRBJ2-7	-	TGTGCCAGCAGTGAACTAAGCGGAAGCTCCTACGAGCAGTACTTC	CASSELSGSSYEQYF
TRBD2	TRBV7-3	TRBJ2-5	few	TGTGCCAGCAGCCCCTCGACTAGCGGGGAGACCCAGTACTTC	CASSPSTSGETQYF
TRBD2	TRBV24-1	TRBJ2-3	-	TGTGCCACCAGTGAACAACTAGCGGGAAGCACAGATACGCAGTATTTT	CATSEQLAGSTDTQYF
-	TRBV6-6	TRBJ1-2	few	TGTGCCAGCAGTAGACAGGCCACCTATGGCTACACCTTC	CASSRQATYGYTF
-	TRBV7-9	TRBJ2-5	many	TGTGCCAGCAGGGACAAAGAGACCCAGTACTTC	CASRDKETQYF
TRBD2	TRBV10-3	TRBJ2-1	-	TGTGCCGCATCAGGGTCCCGCGGGGGAGGGGTGGATGAGCAGTTCTTC	CAASGSRGGGVDEQFF
-	TRBV19	TRBJ2-2	-	TGTGCCAGTTACGCCCGACAGAACACCGGGGAGCTGTTTTTT	CASYARQNTGELFF
TRBD2	TRBV9	TRBJ2-1	few	TGTGCCAGCAGCGTAGGGGCCAGCGGGAGTGGCAATGAGCAGTTCTTC	CASSVGASGSGNEQFF
TRBD1	TRBV15	TRBJ2-7	few	TGTGCCACCAGCATCCAGACAGGGGGGTCCTACGAGCAGTACTTC	CATSIQTGGSYEQYF